This entry lists 28 T cell receptor beta chains sequenced from one sample in a study of molecular identifiers for immune sequencing clone quantification (dated by TCRdb to 2016 to 2018). The library relied on PCR. Reads for this sample came from a NextSeq 500. The raw public reads went through TCRdb reprocessing: fastp at Q25, MiXCR clone calling, in-frame beta chains kept. One record per CDR3 amino acid sequence lists the most common genes and DNA. This sample lists about 86,000 distinct CDR3 sequences; roughly 25% were detected once. The ten most abundant clones make up approximately 0.8% of the sample. The sequenced sample consisted of naive CD8+ T cells from blood, with Jurkat cell RNA spiked in. Explained via the paper, the cell subset or site label denotes: FACS-sorted CD8+CD4-CCR7+CD45RA+ naive T cells. The receptors shown here come from a human donor in good health. Some libraries in this study had Jurkat cell RNA spiked in.

V and J are TRBV4-3 and TRBJ2-3; 9 nucleotides line up with TRBD2. Germline V gene sequence: CDR1 LGHNA, CDR2 YSLEER. The CDR3 runs 17 residues. Trimming cost V 0 bases and J 4 bases; bases outside gene matches: 8. The CDR3 is CASSQDGLALGADTQYF. The CDR3 nucleotides read TGCGCCAGCAGCCAAGATGGACTAGCGTTAGGCGCAGATACGCAGTATTTT.

Remarks on this clonotype: Being one base from a much bigger clone, this may be a read error. This chain joins TRBV7-9 and TRBJ2-7; weak D call: TRBD2 (5 bases). Trimming stripped 5 bases from V and 6 bases from J, with 11 bases between. This CDR3 has 12 amino acids. From germline, CDR1 is SEHNR and CDR2 FQNEAQ (reference sequence). CDR3 residues: CASSPLAGEQYF. The CDR3 DNA reads as TGTGCCAGCAGCCCCCTGGCGGGCGAGCAGTACTTC.

The sample holds many counts of this clonotype. The CDR3 sequence: CASRDSPSEQYF. Written as DNA, the CDR3 is TGTGCCAGCCGGGACAGCCCCTCCGAGCAGTACTTC. The chain combines TRBV10-3 with TRBJ2-7; TRBD1 aligns across 7 bases. The CDR3 runs to 12 residues. Looked up from germline, CDR1 is ENHRY and CDR2 is SYGVKD. With 10 bases clipped from V and 6 bases from J, the junction kept 9 bases outside the gene matches.

J is TRBJ2-2 and V is TRBV27, with 10 bases aligning to TRBD2. The CDR3 has 16 residues. CDR1 MNHEY and CDR2 SMNVEV come from the germline V gene (reference sequence). V dropped 3 bases and J dropped 4; count of bases not matched to a gene: 5. CDR3 protein: CASSLGSGRATGELFF. In DNA form, the CDR3 reads TGTGCCAGCAGTTTGGGGAGCGGGAGGGCCACCGGGGAGCTGTTTTTT.

This clonotype was observed many times. The rearrangement links TRBV7-2 to TRBJ2-3, with 12 bases fitting TRBD2. The J segment lost 8 bases and the V segment lost 7 bases, leaving 10 bases of the junction unmatched. Looked up from germline, CDR1 is SGHTA and CDR2 is FQGNSA. The CDR3 has 15 residues. The DNA for the CDR3 is TGTGCCAGCATCACGCGGACTAGCGGGGCTTCTACGCAGTATTTT. Translation: CASITRTSGASTQYF.

A remark on this clonotype: A read error is possible here, since a much larger clone lies one base away. This chain joins TRBV4-3 and TRBJ2-4; D is uncertain. This CDR3 has 15 residues. Germline assignment: CDR1 LGHNA and CDR2 YSLEER. CDR3 nucleotide sequence: TGCGCCAGCAGCCAAGAAAGTAGAGCCAAAAACATTCGGTACTTC. It is translated as CASSQESRAKNIRYF.

The V gene is TRBV24-1, the J gene TRBJ2-1; D may correspond to TRBD1 or TRBD2 (5 bases each). Trimming stripped 3 bases from V and 7 bases from J, with 30 bases between. Germline V lookup: CDR1 KGHDR, CDR2 SFDVKD. This CDR3 is 20 amino acids long. Here the CDR3 DNA reads TGTGCCACCAGTGATGCAGGGATTTCGAGGCTAGAGGGACGTGTAAATGAGCAGTTCTTC. It codes for CATSDAGISRLEGRVNEQFF.

In the case of this clonotype: This may arise from a read error, as a much more abundant clone is one base away. The chain is built from TRBV12-3 or TRBV12-4 and TRBJ2-3; no reliable D call. The CDR3 loop spans 14 amino acids. Between the trimmed V and J ends, which lost 3 bases and 8 bases, there was a span of 15 bases. The CDR3 DNA sequence: TGTGCCAGCAGTTTGGTCCCGCAGGTAGCTACGCAGTATTTT. Translated, it gives CASSLVPQVATQYF.

This clonotype has more than one count but fewer than ten. V is TRBV20-1 and J is TRBJ2-7; 12 bases are shared with TRBD2. The V gene's germline CDR1 is DFQATT and CDR2 SNEGSKA (reference sequence). The CDR3 length is 14 residues. After removal of 5 bases from V and 9 bases from J, the junction contained 11 bases not matched to a gene. As DNA, the CDR3 is TGCAGTGCTGCTTCGGGGCTAGCGGGGGGGGTGCAGTACTTC. Its translation: CSAASGLAGGVQYF.

This clonotype was seen a handful of times. V gene TRBV30 combines with J gene TRBJ2-2; TRBD2 matches 12 bases. Trimming removed 0 bases from V and 7 bases from J; junction bases left unmatched: 6. Germline CDR1 GTSNPN, CDR2 SVGIG (reference sequence). The CDR3 runs to 16 residues. CDR3 sequence reads: CAWSVPSGRAVGELFF. As DNA, the CDR3 is TGTGCCTGGAGTGTACCTAGCGGGAGGGCCGTCGGGGAGCTGTTTTTT.

This clonotype has a count of ten or more. The chain couples TRBV12-3 or TRBV12-4 to TRBJ1-3, with D unclear. V was trimmed by 3 bases and J by 0 bases, leaving 6 bases between them. The CDR3 loop spans 14 amino acids. The CDR3 DNA is TGTGCCAGCAGTTTTTACTCCTCTGGAAACACCATATATTTT. Amino acid sequence: CASSFYSSGNTIYF.

This clonotype occurred many times. The chain links TRBV4-1 to TRBJ2-1; no definite D call. CDR3 size: 12 residues. Trimming took off 1 base at V and 5 bases at J, with 3 bases between the two ends. Looked up from germline, CDR1 is MGHRA and CDR2 is YSYEKL. CDR3 protein: CASSQVHNEQFF. The CDR3 nucleotides are TGCGCCAGCAGCCAAGTTCACAATGAGCAGTTCTTC.

This clonotype occurred a few times. The gene calls are TRBV27 and TRBJ1-1, with D possibly matching TRBD1 (6 bases). V was trimmed by 4 bases and J by 0 bases, leaving 12 bases between them. There are 15 residues in the CDR3. Germline V CDR1 and CDR2: MNHEY, SMNVEV (reference sequence). The CDR3 nucleotides are TGTGCCAGCAGTTCCTTGACAGGCCTGAACACTGAAGCTTTCTTT. It is translated as CASSSLTGLNTEAFF.

The J gene is TRBJ2-3, the V gene TRBV29-1; maybe TRBD2 (7 bases). The CDR3 covers 17 residues. CDR1 and CDR2 from the germline V gene are SQVTM and ANQGSEA. Trimming shortened V by 3 bases and J by 6 bases, and 25 bases separated the two germline ends. The CDR3 DNA follows: TGCAGCGTTGAGCCTCTCCCGGACGGGGGGCTTAGGGATACGCAGTATTTT. Amino acids: CSVEPLPDGGLRDTQYF.

This clonotype was seen repeatedly, ten times or more. The chain employs TRBV23-1 and TRBJ2-4, with 10 positions matching TRBD1. TRBV23-1 is marked as an open reading frame, function uncertain. CDR3 length equals 16 residues. The V gene end was trimmed by 4 bases and the J gene end by 8 bases; junction bases not matched to a gene: 11. The DNA of the CDR3 is TGCGCCAGCAGTCGGGGATGGACAGGGGGTATGGACATTCAGTACTTC. Its translation is CASSRGWTGGMDIQYF.

This clonotype was recorded at least ten times. The chain employs TRBV7-6 and TRBJ2-3; D not certain. This CDR3 has 12 amino acids. Trimming left V 2 bases short and J 4 bases short, with 4 bases between. Per germline, CDR1 SGHVS and CDR2 FNYEAQ. CDR3 in amino acids: CASSLRPDTQYF. CDR3 bases: TGTGCCAGCAGCTTACGGCCAGATACGCAGTATTTT.

This clonotype was detected ten times or more. V and J are TRBV7-9 and TRBJ1-1; D is ambiguous. V was clipped by 2 bases and J by 7 bases, with 11 bases between them. Germline V gene data show CDR1 as SEHNR and CDR2 as FQNEAQ (reference sequence). The CDR3 length is 13 residues. The CDR3 region is CASSLIVKDEAFF. The CDR3 DNA reads TGTGCCAGCAGCTTAATAGTTAAGGATGAAGCTTTCTTT.

Ten or more counts support this clonotype. This chain links TRBV4-1 with TRBJ2-7, with 11 bases identical to TRBD2. The CDR3 runs to 17 residues. Germline CDR1 MGHRA, CDR2 YSYEKL. V dropped 0 bases and J dropped 5; count of bases not matched to a gene: 9. CDR3 protein: CASSQEGPLAGDHEQYF. The CDR3 bases are TGCGCCAGCAGCCAAGAAGGTCCACTAGCGGGAGACCACGAGCAGTACTTC.

This clonotype was observed many times. The V call is TRBV5-6, the J call TRBJ2-3; D is possibly TRBD1 (5 bases). V lost 4 bases and J lost 2, with 11 bases in between. Germline loops: CDR1 SGHDT, CDR2 YYEEEE. The CDR3 covers 14 residues. The CDR3 reads CASSAQQDTDTQYF. The CDR3 DNA reads as TGTGCCAGCAGCGCGCAACAGGACACAGATACGCAGTATTTT.

Points on this clonotype: A much larger clonotype is one base distant, so this may be a read error. CDR3 loop: CAWIENKPPSPGGQYF. CDR3 nucleotide sequence: TGTGCCTGGATAGAAAATAAACCTCCCAGCCCGGGCGGGCAGTACTTC. This chain links TRBV30 with TRBJ2-7, with D unresolved. The CDR3 sequence is 16 residues long. CDR1 GTSNPN and CDR2 SVGIG come from the germline V gene (reference sequence). Trimming took off 4 bases at V and 9 bases at J, with 28 bases between the two ends.

This clonotype showed up just a few times. The chain employs TRBV4-3 and TRBJ2-6, with 8 bases fitting TRBD1. V shed 4 bases, J shed 0 bases, and the junction held 5 bases outside the gene matches. CDR1 is LGHNA, CDR2 YSLEER, per germline. The CDR3 has 17 amino acids. The CDR3 DNA reads as TGCGCCAGCAGCCCCGGGACAGGTTACTCTGGGGCCAACGTCCTGACTTTC. Translated: CASSPGTGYSGANVLTF.

The chain recombines TRBV2 with TRBJ2-7; 8 bases map to TRBD1. The CDR3 runs to 16 residues. V dropped 6 bases and J dropped 0; count of bases not matched to a gene: 10. Germline-derived CDR1 and CDR2 are SNHLY and FYNNEI. CDR3 coding DNA: TGTGCCAGCAGAGAGAGGACAGGGCTGCCCTCCTACGAGCAGTACTTC. Its translation: CASRERTGLPSYEQYF.

The rearrangement links TRBV12-3 or TRBV12-4 to TRBJ1-1; no clear D gene. V lost 2 bases, J lost 1 base, and 14 bases lay in between. The CDR3 is 16 residues long. In DNA, the CDR3 is TGTGCCAGCAGTTTATATACGGCATTTAAGAACACTGAAGCTTTCTTT. Protein: CASSLYTAFKNTEAFF.

This clonotype was detected only a few times. Just one base apart from a much larger clone, this may be a read error. The chain has TRBV7-2 and TRBJ2-7, with 10 bases aligning to TRBD2. This CDR3 has 16 residues. CDR1 is SGHTA and CDR2 is FQGNSA in the germline V gene. CDR3 in DNA: TGTGCCAGCCGCTTTAAAAGCGGGGGGGGTCAGTACGAGCAGTACTTC. This sequence encodes CASRFKSGGGQYEQYF.

This clonotype was seen many times. The chain joins TRBV6-5 to TRBJ1-1; TRBD1 might be the D (5 bases). CDR3 length: 13 residues. Germline V gives CDR1 MNHEY, CDR2 SVGAGI. V was clipped by 6 bases and J by 1 base, with 9 bases between them. In DNA form, the CDR3 reads TGTGCCAGCAGAACGGACACGAACACTGAAGCTTTCTTT. Its protein product is CASRTDTNTEAFF.

There are a few counts of this clonotype. The chain carries TRBV6-5 and TRBJ1-2, with D unclear. Germline CDR1 reads MNHEY; CDR2 reads SVGAGI. The CDR3 has 16 residues. V lost 0 bases, J lost 8 bases, and 19 bases lay in between. This chain's CDR3 is CASSYSSYSLPRGYTF. The CDR3 bases are TGTGCCAGCAGTTACTCGAGTTACAGCCTTCCCAGGGGCTACACCTTC.

The sample holds many counts of this clonotype. The chain has TRBV6-2 or TRBV6-3 and TRBJ2-3, with 7 nucleotides matching TRBD2. The CDR3 covers 14 residues. The germline gives CDR1 MNHEY, CDR2 SVGEGT. V lost 5 bases, J lost 6 bases, and 8 bases stayed unmatched. CDR3 protein: CASSKAGPSDTQYF. The CDR3 DNA sequence: TGTGCCAGCAGTAAAGCGGGACCGTCGGATACGCAGTATTTT.

Worth noting for this clonotype: Sequence at one end of the junction differs from germline and may be a read error. The CDR3 nucleotides are TGTGCCAGTAGGGCCCGGGACAGCGGATTCTACGGGCAGTACTTC. It codes for CASRARDSGFYGQYF. V gene TRBV19 combines with J gene TRBJ2-7, with 7 bases matching TRBD1. The CDR3 loop spans 15 amino acids. Germline assignment: CDR1 LNHDA and CDR2 SQIVND (reference sequence).